This T cell receptor beta chain was profiled in a study of blood T cell repertoires in COVID-19. As for the study in general: Samples representing acute and convalescent COVID-19 were sourced from the United States, Italy and Spain. In each case, the material was cDNA or gDNA derived from T cells, B-cell-depleted T cells, or PBMCs.

Authors' analysis steps: Counts of nucleated cells, estimated from reference gene primer amplification, were obtained. Only in-frame clones appear in the TCRdb table, and some are missing; sequencing was by immunoSEQ multiplex PCR. That table is the source of V, J and clone size, and D and trimming were worked out from the DNA. The sample yields some 250,000 clones, about 83% seen once. The CDR3 is made up of 13 amino acids. Germline values: CDR1 KGHSH, CDR2 LQKENI. Trimming removed 6 bases from V and 3 bases from J; junction bases left unmatched: 4. The TCR was taken from an older man with acute or convalescent COVID-19. The sample was peripheral blood. This sequence joins TRBV18 and TRBJ2-5; TRBD1 matches at 7 bases. CDR3: CASSPGTEETQYF. As DNA, the CDR3 is TGTGCCAGCTCGCCCGGGACAGAAGAGACCCAGTACTTC.